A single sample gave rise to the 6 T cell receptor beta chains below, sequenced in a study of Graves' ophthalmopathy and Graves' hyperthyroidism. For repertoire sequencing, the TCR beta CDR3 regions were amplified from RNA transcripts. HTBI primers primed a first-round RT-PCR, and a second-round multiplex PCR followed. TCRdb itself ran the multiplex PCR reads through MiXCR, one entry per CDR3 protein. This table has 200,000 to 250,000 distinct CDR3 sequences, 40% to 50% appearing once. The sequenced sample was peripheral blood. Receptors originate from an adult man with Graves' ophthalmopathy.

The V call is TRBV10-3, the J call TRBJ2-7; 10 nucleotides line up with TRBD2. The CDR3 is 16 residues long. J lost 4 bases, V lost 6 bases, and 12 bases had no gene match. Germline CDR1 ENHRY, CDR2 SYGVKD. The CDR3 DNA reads TGTGCCATCAGACCCCGGGGGCTAGCGGGGGAGTACGAGCAGTACTTC. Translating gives CAIRPRGLAGEYEQYF.

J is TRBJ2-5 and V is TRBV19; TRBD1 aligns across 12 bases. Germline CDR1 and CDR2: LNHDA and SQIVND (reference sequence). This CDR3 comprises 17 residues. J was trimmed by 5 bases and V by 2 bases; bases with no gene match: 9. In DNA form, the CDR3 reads TGTGCCAGTAGTATATCCCCGGGACAGGGGGCGTCGGAGACCCAGTACTTC. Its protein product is CASSISPGQGASETQYF.

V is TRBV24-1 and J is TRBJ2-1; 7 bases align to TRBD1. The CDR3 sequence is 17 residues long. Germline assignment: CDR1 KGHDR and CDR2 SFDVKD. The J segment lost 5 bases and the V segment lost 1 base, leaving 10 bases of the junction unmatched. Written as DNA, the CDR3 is TGTGCCACCAGTGATTTAACAGGCAGGGGGACCAACAATGAGCAGTTCTTC. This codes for CATSDLTGRGTNNEQFF.

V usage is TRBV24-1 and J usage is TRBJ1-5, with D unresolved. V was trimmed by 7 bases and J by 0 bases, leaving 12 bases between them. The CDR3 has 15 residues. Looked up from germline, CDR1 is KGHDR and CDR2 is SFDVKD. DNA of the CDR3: TGTGCCACCAGCTCTCGCCCGAATAGCAATCAGCCCCAGCATTTT. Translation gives CATSSRPNSNQPQHF.

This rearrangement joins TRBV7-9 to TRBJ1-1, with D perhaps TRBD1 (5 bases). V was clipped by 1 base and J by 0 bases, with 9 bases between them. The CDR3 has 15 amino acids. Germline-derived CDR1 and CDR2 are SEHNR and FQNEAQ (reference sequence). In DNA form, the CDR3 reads TGTGCCAGCAGCTTAGGACAGAACATGAACACTGAAGCTTTCTTT. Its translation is CASSLGQNMNTEAFF.

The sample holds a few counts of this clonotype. The CDR3 bases are TGTGCCAGTAGTATAACAGCGGTGGGCAATCAGCCCCAGCATTTT. The encoded protein is CASSITAVGNQPQHF. The chain combines TRBV19 with TRBJ1-5; D remains unclear. Trimming shortened V by 2 bases and J by 2 bases, and 10 bases separated the two germline ends. Germline values: CDR1 LNHDA, CDR2 SQIVND (reference sequence). CDR3 size: 15 residues.